This T cell receptor (beta chain) was identified in a study of vaccination effects on CD4 cells after COVID-19. The V segment lost 4 bases and the J segment 5 bases; nucleotides outside the gene matches: 3. This CDR3 comprises 14 residues. Germline CDR1 is LGHDT and CDR2 is YNNKEL (reference sequence). Using immunoSEQ multiplex PCR, the repertoire was profiled, and TCRdb retains in-frame clones only, with some absent. The table lists 70,000 to 85,000 clones, around 77% of them singletons. Subsequent to a culture period of around eleven days, CD4+ T cells were isolated. In the vaccine recipients, nucleocapsid antibodies were negative and there was no prior SARS-CoV-2 infection. Half-medium changes using IL-2 medium occurred on days 3 and 7. A remark on this clone: Its antigen remains unidentified.

Material: CD4+ T cells from PBMCs cultured without peptide, obtained before COVID-19 vaccination. The clonotype originates from a human donor who received a COVID-19 vaccine. The chain uses TRBV3-1 (or the pseudogene TRBV3-2) and TRBJ2-5, with TRBD1 identical over 11 bases. CDR3 nucleotides: TGTGCCAGCAGCCTTAGGACAGGGGGCGAGACCCAGTACTTC. Residues: CASSLRTGGETQYF.